These 2 T cell receptor beta chains share one sample of origin, sequenced in a study of identifying expanded T cells in peripheral blood. Produced via immunoSEQ multiplex PCR; TCRdb's table is partial and in-frame only. This table has tens of thousands of clones, 88% appearing once. Material for sequencing was blood. Every receptor here comes from a person between 18 and 69 years old in good health.

V is TRBV19 and J is TRBJ1-2; 10 nucleotides agree with TRBD1. V shed 11 bases, J shed 7 bases, and the junction held 4 bases outside the gene matches. Germline CDR1 and CDR2: LNHDA and SQIVND (reference sequence). This CDR3 spans 11 amino acids. The chain's CDR3 is CAARQGAGYTF. CDR3 coding DNA: TGTGCCGCCCGACAGGGGGCTGGCTACACCTTC.

This clone appeared once. The rearrangement links TRBV11-2 to TRBJ1-2; D is undetermined. With 1 base removed from V and 6 bases from J, the gap between germline ends came to 12 bases. The CDR3 loop spans 14 amino acids. The germline CDR1 and CDR2 sequences are SGHAT and FQNNGV. CDR3 nucleotides: TGTGCCAGCAGCTTAGTCGGAGGGTTCAATGGCTACACCTTC. Amino acids: CASSLVGGFNGYTF.